This record covers a single TCR beta chain. Antigen specificity is unknown. The PCR was carried out with 60 Vbeta primers and 13 Jbeta primers. Clones were read by immunoSEQ multiplex PCR, and TCRdb kept only the in-frame ones, dropping some. This table holds about 130,000 clones. This record belongs to a study of cytomegalovirus exposure and HLA in healthy donors. Whole-study context: For the approximately 390 genotyped donors, about 79% fell within the Caucasian-associated ancestry cluster.

The ends were cut back, 4 bases at V and 3 bases at J, with 19 bases in the middle. Germline CDR1 reads SGHRS; CDR2 reads YFSETQ. CDR3 size: 17 residues. Study outcomes and limitations: Cytomegalovirus status was reportedly diagnosed by the classifier with high sensitivity and specificity. Later analysis placed DRB1 highest and HLA-C lowest in TCR association rates, which differed by HLA locus. In a later analysis, parvovirus B19, influenza, CMV and Epstein-Barr virus appeared linked to several top co-occurrence clusters.

Specimen: PBMCs. V gene TRBV5-1 combines with J gene TRBJ1-4; D is ambiguous. This sequence originates from a man younger than 40 in good health and CMV-seronegative. The CDR3 loop is CASSTEGFRASNEKLFF. The CDR3 DNA reads TGCGCCAGCAGCACCGAGGGATTCCGGGCGTCTAATGAAAAACTGTTTTTT.